One sample yielded the 19 T cell receptor beta chains listed below, sequenced in a study of radiotherapy plus CTLA-4 blockade in lung cancer. Libraries were prepared by immunoSEQ multiplex PCR; TCRdb keeps only in-frame clonotypes and omits some of them. Here the sample spans 39,000 or so clones, about 68% being singletons. The specimen was peripheral blood, collected from a patient treated with radiotherapy plus ipilimumab. All receptors derive from a human donor with non-small cell lung cancer who had stable disease on radiotherapy plus ipilimumab.

This clone occurred a few times. The rearrangement links TRBV28 to TRBJ1-2; no clear D gene. Trimming cost V 6 bases and J 4 bases, with 18 bases left between them. Looked up from germline, CDR1 is MDHEN and CDR2 is SYDVKM. The CDR3 has 15 residues. CDR3 loop: CASSYGSPPVYGYTF. The CDR3, as DNA: TGTGCCAGCAGCTACGGGTCCCCCCCGGTCTATGGCTACACCTTC.

CDR3 loop: CSVGGGLSYNEQFF. The CDR3 nucleotides read TGCAGCGTTGGGGGGGGGCTTTCTTACAATGAGCAGTTCTTC. The chain uses TRBV29-1 and TRBJ2-1, with a possible D match to TRBD2 (7 bases). This CDR3 has 14 amino acids. The germline gives CDR1 SQVTM, CDR2 ANQGSEA. Trimming took off 4 bases at V and 4 bases at J, with 14 bases between the two ends.

This clone is medium-sized in the sample. This chain links TRBV2 with TRBJ1-6; TRBD1 is a possible D gene (5 bases). V was cut by 11 bases and J by 7 bases, with 15 bases left in between. Germline V CDR1 and CDR2: SNHLY, FYNNEI. This CDR3 comprises 13 residues. The CDR3 bases are TGTGCCCGCTCAGGGCAGGGAAATTCACCCCTCCACTTT. It specifies CARSGQGNSPLHF.

A single count supports this clone. The chain recombines TRBV29-1 with TRBJ1-1; TRBD1 aligns across 9 bases. The CDR3 is made up of 14 amino acids. The trim removed 5 bases at V and 6 bases at J, leaving 10 bases unmatched. Germline V gene sequence: CDR1 SQVTM, CDR2 ANQGSEA. The CDR3 bases are TGCAGCGTTCGGGACAGGGCATCAGGGGCTGAAGCTTTCTTT. It translates to CSVRDRASGAEAFF.

The V gene is TRBV18, the J gene TRBJ1-6; no clear D. V was pared by 5 bases and J by 3 bases, with 8 bases between. Per the germline V gene, CDR1 is KGHSH and CDR2 is LQKENI. The CDR3 contains 14 residues. The CDR3 DNA is TGTGCCAGCTCATCCGGGGACTATAATTCACCCCTCCACTTT. Its translation: CASSSGDYNSPLHF.

This chain's CDR3 is CASSPPTGGNEQFF. CDR3 in DNA: TGTGCCAGCTCACCACCGACAGGGGGCAATGAGCAGTTCTTC. The chain links TRBV18 to TRBJ2-1; TRBD1 matches 9 bases. The length of the CDR3 is 14 residues. CDR1 and CDR2 (germline): KGHSH, LQKENI. V shed 0 bases, J shed 6 bases, and the junction held 0 bases outside the gene matches.

V usage is TRBV6-1 and J usage is TRBJ2-5, with 10 positions matching TRBD2. Germline V gene data show CDR1 as MNHNS and CDR2 as SASEGT. The CDR3 runs to 15 residues. Trimming removed 3 bases from V and 1 base from J; junction bases left unmatched: 2. This CDR3 is CASSEASGGQETQYF. The CDR3 bases are TGTGCCAGCAGTGAGGCTAGCGGGGGCCAAGAGACCCAGTACTTC.

The chain joins TRBV27 to TRBJ2-5; 11 bases line up with TRBD2. This CDR3 is built from 16 residues. CDR1 is MNHEY, CDR2 SMNVEV, per germline (reference sequence). V was pared by 2 bases and J by 7 bases, with 9 bases of the junction left unmatched. The CDR3 DNA sequence: TGTGCCAGCAGTTTAATCGGTAGCGGGGGGGGATCGACCCAGTACTTC. It yields the protein CASSLIGSGGGSTQYF.

About this clone: The limits of the CDR3 on the DNA are not certain, so only TCRdb's listed CDR3 is given. The J gene is TRBJ2-6, the V gene TRBV7-2; TRBD1, the table's D call, lacks a check against the DNA. CDR1 is SGHTA, CDR2 FQGNSA, per germline. The CDR3 spans 15 amino acids, including both terminal residues. The CDR3 sequence is CASSFQVSGANVLTF.

This chain links TRBV11-3 with TRBJ2-5, with 8 bases fitting TRBD2. In germline, CDR1 is SGHNT, CDR2 YENEEA. The CDR3 is made up of 12 amino acids. V trimming: 5 bases; J trimming: 11 bases; junction bases outside the gene matches: 7. CDR3 nucleotide sequence: TGTGCCAGCAGCCCCCCCGGGGGGGAGCAGTACTTC. It yields the protein CASSPPGGEQYF.

V and J are TRBV6-4 and TRBJ1-3; D unresolved. The CDR3 has 17 residues. Trimming removed 4 bases at V and 0 bases at J, with 16 bases between. The germline gives CDR1 MRHNA, CDR2 SNTAGT. Written as DNA, the CDR3 is TGTGCCAGCAGTGTTAGGGTAAAGGCAGACTCTGGAAACACCATATATTTT. Translating gives CASSVRVKADSGNTIYF.

A single count supports this clone. The chain is built from TRBV6-1 and TRBJ2-1; D is unclear. Germline V gene sequence: CDR1 MNHNS, CDR2 SASEGT. Trimming cost V 2 bases and J 8 bases, with 1 base left between them. The CDR3 has 10 residues. CDR3: CASSEYEQFF. The CDR3 coding sequence is TGTGCCAGCAGTGAATATGAGCAGTTCTTC.

The J gene is TRBJ2-5, the V gene TRBV30; no clear D gene. The V gene's germline CDR1 is GTSNPN and CDR2 SVGIG (reference sequence). This CDR3 has 13 residues. Trimming removed 6 bases at V and 5 bases at J, with 16 bases between. DNA of the CDR3: TGTGCCTGTCGATCCCCTTCCCTGGAGACCCAGTACTTC. Translation gives CACRSPSLETQYF. The whole variable domain, remainder taken from reference TRBV30 and TRBJ2-5, is SQTIHQWPATLVQPVGSPLSLECTVEGTSNPNLYWYRQAAGRGLQLLFYSVGIGQISSEVPQNLSASRPQDRQFILSSKKLLLSDSGFYLCACRSPSLETQYFGPGTRLLVL.

As concerns this clone: Other DNA sequences from this sample encode an identical CDR3 as well. The V call is TRBV18, the J call TRBJ1-1; perhaps TRBD1 as D (6 bases). Germline assignment: CDR1 KGHSH and CDR2 LQKENI. There are 16 residues in the CDR3. Trimming took off 0 bases at V and 0 bases at J, with 11 bases between the two ends. CDR3 in DNA: TGTGCCAGCTCACCACCGGGGGCAGGGGTGAACACTGAAGCTTTCTTT. As protein: CASSPPGAGVNTEAFF.

The V call is TRBV9, the J call TRBJ1-1, with D maybe TRBD1 (5 bases). This CDR3 has 14 residues. Germline V gene sequence: CDR1 SGDLS, CDR2 YYNGEE. The V gene lost 5 bases and the J gene lost 2 bases, with 13 bases spanning the gap. CDR3 nucleotides: TGTGCCAGCAGTTTTAGGGGTACCAACACTGAAGCTTTCTTT. Its translation is CASSFRGTNTEAFF.

The chain carries TRBV6-1 and TRBJ1-4; a possible D gene is TRBD1 (6 bases). Germline CDR1 and CDR2: MNHNS and SASEGT. The CDR3 consists of 14 residues. Trimming removed 8 bases at V and 5 bases at J, with 15 bases between. CDR3 protein: CASSGQGLNEKLFF. CDR3 in DNA: TGTGCCAGCTCGGGGCAGGGGTTGAATGAAAAACTGTTTTTT.

The chain employs TRBV6-5 and TRBJ2-5; D is unclear. Germline V CDR1 and CDR2: MNHEY, SVGAGI. V was trimmed by 2 bases and J by 5 bases, leaving 3 bases between them. The CDR3 loop spans 11 amino acids. In DNA, the CDR3 is TGTGCCAGCAGTTACGGGGAGACCCAGTACTTC. Its protein product is CASSYGETQYF.

This chain joins TRBV7-6 and TRBJ2-2, with D possibly being TRBD2 (5 bases). This CDR3 region has 16 residues. CDR1 and CDR2 (germline): SGHVS, FNYEAQ. Trimming left V 0 bases short and J 6 bases short, with 14 bases between. The CDR3 DNA sequence: TGTGCCAGCAGCTTAGCGCGGCTAGCTCAAGCCGGGGAGCTGTTTTTT. Translating it yields CASSLARLAQAGELFF.

The rearrangement uses TRBV11-2 and TRBJ1-5; D uncertain. Germline assignment: CDR1 SGHAT and CDR2 FQNNGV. The CDR3 extends over 13 amino acids. The V gene lost 1 base and the J gene lost 4 bases, with 5 bases spanning the gap. The CDR3 DNA reads as TGTGCCAGCAGCTTAGGTACAAATCAGCCCCAGCATTTT. The encoded protein is CASSLGTNQPQHF.